The source of this TCR beta chain is a study of shared clonotypes between healthy human individuals. Whole-study context: Ranging from 18 to 49 in age, donors were two women and a few men.

This clone occurred a few times. This CDR3 has 14 residues. V dropped 5 bases and J dropped 3; count of bases not matched to a gene: 8. The germline gives CDR1 SGHNT, CDR2 YYREEE (reference sequence). Clones were read by immunoSEQ multiplex PCR, and TCRdb kept only the in-frame ones, dropping some. The data contain about 2,500,000 clones, around 94% of them singletons. All participating donors were Caucasian adults from Nashville, Tennessee. Splitting the CD4+ cells yielded a CD45RA+ naive subset and a CD45RA-negative memory subset. V and J are TRBV5-4 and TRBJ2-7, with 7 bases lining up with TRBD2. The material sequenced was naive CD4+ T cells sorted from blood. Subset noted: CD45RA+ positively selected. This clonotype was obtained from a man between 18 and 29 years old in good health. CDR3: CASSDRRGDYEQYF. CDR3 nucleotides: TGTGCCAGCAGTGACCGCCGGGGGGACTACGAGCAGTACTTC.